The 24 T cell receptor beta chains below were found in one sample sequenced in a study of blood T cell repertoires in COVID-19. Only in-frame clones appear in the TCRdb table, and some are missing; sequencing was by immunoSEQ multiplex PCR. In the table there are a few hundred thousand clones, around 88% of which are singletons. Material: peripheral blood. Receptor source: a woman under 40 with COVID-19, enrolled during active disease.

The V gene is TRBV11-2, the J gene TRBJ2-7; 10 bases fit TRBD2. The CDR3 has 15 amino acids. Germline V gene sequence: CDR1 SGHAT, CDR2 FQNNGV. V lost 5 bases and J lost 2; bases outside the gene matches: 6. DNA for the CDR3: TGTGCCAGCAGCACGAGCGGGGGGGACGCCTACGAGCAGTACTTC. It specifies CASSTSGGDAYEQYF.

V is TRBV4-3 and J is TRBJ1-5; D is ambiguous. CDR3 length equals 16 residues. The V and J ends lost 0 bases and 1 base respectively, with 10 bases between them. Germline CDR1 and CDR2: LGHNA and YSLEER. The CDR3 spells CASSQDIRVSNQPQHF. The CDR3, as DNA: TGCGCCAGCAGCCAAGATATCCGGGTGAGCAATCAGCCCCAGCATTTT.

V gene TRBV4-3 combines with J gene TRBJ2-7; TRBD1 agrees at 7 bases. The CDR3 spans 16 residues. V lost 4 bases and J lost 0; bases outside the gene matches: 9. Germline values: CDR1 LGHNA, CDR2 YSLEER. CDR3 in DNA: TGCGCCAGCAGCCCAACCTACAGGGACAGCTCCTACGAGCAGTACTTC. Amino acids: CASSPTYRDSSYEQYF.

This clone was seen just once. The V and J genes are TRBV18 and TRBJ2-1; TRBD1 matches 9 bases. This CDR3 comprises 17 residues. Germline V CDR1 and CDR2: KGHSH, LQKENI. The V segment lost 3 bases and the J segment 6 bases; nucleotides outside the gene matches: 12. The CDR3: CASSPSGQGTVSNEQFF. As DNA, the CDR3 is TGTGCCAGCTCACCCTCAGGACAGGGGACGGTGTCCAATGAGCAGTTCTTC.

In its sample, this clone was seen a few times. This rearrangement joins TRBV27 to TRBJ2-2, with TRBD2 matching over 8 bases. The V gene's germline CDR1 is MNHEY and CDR2 SMNVEV (reference sequence). Trimming took 6 bases from V and 5 from J; bases not matched to a gene: 11. The CDR3 contains 16 residues. The CDR3, as DNA: TGTGCCAGCAGAACCCTCGGGGCTAGCGGGACCGGGGAGCTGTTTTTT. Translation gives CASRTLGASGTGELFF.

The V gene is TRBV24-1, the J gene TRBJ2-7, with 7 bases identical to TRBD2. Germline loops: CDR1 KGHDR, CDR2 SFDVKD. The CDR3 contains 15 residues. Trimming at V came to 4 bases and at J to 3 bases, leaving 8 bases not matched to a gene. In DNA, the CDR3 is TGTGCCACCAGTGAGGGGGGGAACAGGCACTACGAGCAGTACTTC. Residues: CATSEGGNRHYEQYF.

A few counts support this clone. V is TRBV4-3 and J is TRBJ1-5, with 7 bases identical to TRBD1. CDR1 LGHNA and CDR2 YSLEER come from the germline V gene. CDR3 length: 15 residues. J was trimmed by 2 bases and V by 0 bases; bases with no gene match: 1. The CDR3 DNA is TGCGCCAGCAGCCAAGATCAGGGGGGCAATCAGCCCCAGCATTTT. It yields the protein CASSQDQGGNQPQHF.

CDR3 bases: TGTGCCAGCAGTTCGACAGGGATGGGAGAGACCCAGTACTTC. It translates to CASSSTGMGETQYF. V usage is TRBV27 and J usage is TRBJ2-5, with TRBD1 matching over 7 bases. The V gene's germline CDR1 is MNHEY and CDR2 SMNVEV (reference sequence). The V and J ends lost 4 bases and 4 bases, in that order; junction bases with no gene match: 6. The CDR3 loop spans 14 amino acids.

The J gene is TRBJ1-1, the V gene TRBV5-1; 9 nucleotides align to TRBD1. Germline V gene sequence: CDR1 SGHRS, CDR2 YFSETQ. This CDR3 comprises 14 residues. Trimming at V came to 4 bases and at J to 3 bases, leaving 4 bases not matched to a gene. CDR3 in amino acids: CASSPGDRDTEAFF. The DNA for the CDR3 is TGCGCCAGCAGCCCTGGGGACAGGGACACTGAAGCTTTCTTT.

The chain joins TRBV5-1 to TRBJ2-7; 11 nucleotides align to TRBD1. The CDR3 contains 16 residues. CDR1 and CDR2 (germline): SGHRS, YFSETQ. V shed 4 bases, J shed 0 bases, and the junction held 6 bases outside the gene matches. CDR3 region: CASSPGTGGVSYEQYF. The CDR3 bases are TGCGCCAGCAGCCCGGGGACAGGGGGAGTCTCCTACGAGCAGTACTTC.

With respect to this clone: Distinct nucleotide sequences in the sample also encode this CDR3. The chain recombines TRBV19 with TRBJ1-5; tentative D call: TRBD1 (5 bases). This CDR3 has 14 amino acids. Germline CDR1 reads LNHDA; CDR2 reads SQIVND (reference sequence). V gave up 3 bases and J gave up 7 bases, with 13 bases separating them. The CDR3 here is CASSIQGTGQPQHF. CDR3 bases: TGTGCCAGTAGTATTCAGGGCACCGGCCAGCCCCAGCATTTT.

The rearrangement joins TRBV7-9 to TRBJ1-4; 9 bases align to TRBD1. The CDR3 extends over 17 amino acids. The V and J ends lost 5 bases and 0 bases, in that order; junction bases with no gene match: 7. Germline-derived CDR1 and CDR2 are SEHNR and FQNEAQ (reference sequence). The CDR3 region is CASSPGTGHATNEKLFF. CDR3 DNA sequence: TGTGCCAGCAGCCCCGGGACAGGGCATGCAACTAATGAAAAACTGTTTTTT.

The chain joins TRBV20-1 to TRBJ1-6; unclear D gene. Germline V gene sequence: CDR1 DFQATT, CDR2 SNEGSKA (reference sequence). V was trimmed by 1 base and J by 14 bases, leaving 6 bases between them. The CDR3 totals 10 residues. In DNA form, the CDR3 reads TGCAGTGCTAGAGCGGTAGCCCTCCACTTT. Translation: CSARAVALHF.

The CDR3 nucleotides read TGTGCCAGCAGGTTGGGAGGGTCTAACACTGAAGCTTTCTTT. It specifies CASRLGGSNTEAFF. The chain carries TRBV6-5 and TRBJ1-1; the D is unclear. V lost 6 bases and J lost 2, with 13 bases in between. Germline V gene sequence: CDR1 MNHEY, CDR2 SVGAGI. This CDR3 has 14 residues.

This clone appeared a few times. The chain carries TRBV5-3 and TRBJ2-3; D call uncertain. TRBV5-3 is sorted into the ORF group, with uncertain function. V gave up 0 bases and J gave up 3 bases, with 11 bases separating them. There are 15 residues in the CDR3. In DNA, the CDR3 is TGTGCCAGAAGCTTGGAGTCCTCGAGGACAGATACGCAGTATTTT. This sequence encodes CARSLESSRTDTQYF.

This chain uses TRBV4-3 with TRBJ2-1, with D possibly matching TRBD2 (7 bases). Trimming stripped 0 bases from V and 9 bases from J, with 21 bases between. The germline gives CDR1 LGHNA, CDR2 YSLEER. This CDR3 spans 17 amino acids. Written as DNA, the CDR3 is TGCGCCAGCAGCCAAGATTGGGCAGGCGGGGGCTGGGGTGAGCAGTTCTTC. Protein product: CASSQDWAGGGWGEQFF.

The rearrangement links TRBV7-2 to TRBJ1-2, with 8 bases that match TRBD1. The V gene's germline CDR1 is SGHTA and CDR2 FQGNSA. The CDR3 contains 15 residues. The ends lost 5 bases at V and 8 bases at J; junction bases unmatched: 13. The CDR3 nucleotides read TGTGCCAGCAGCCCGGAGCTCAGGGGGCAGATAGGCTACACCTTC. It encodes CASSPELRGQIGYTF.

The rearrangement uses TRBV5-1 and TRBJ1-2, with D perhaps TRBD1 (6 bases). Germline V CDR1 and CDR2: SGHRS, YFSETQ. V dropped 4 bases and J dropped 4 bases, with 20 bases sitting between them. The CDR3 length is 16 residues. CDR3 sequence (DNA): TGCGCCAGCAGCCGTAGTTCCGACAGGCTTGGCTATGGCTACACCTTC. The encoded protein is CASSRSSDRLGYGYTF.

The chain uses TRBV10-3 and TRBJ1-1; D call uncertain. With 0 bases removed from V and 10 bases from J, the gap between germline ends came to 15 bases. This CDR3 contains 14 residues. CDR1 is ENHRY and CDR2 is SYGVKD in the germline V gene. CDR3 DNA: TGTGCCATCAGTGAGTCCCCCCAAAGCTCCGGAGCTTTCTTT. This codes for CAISESPQSSGAFF.

The J gene is TRBJ1-5, the V gene TRBV2; the D is unclear. CDR3 length equals 14 residues. V was clipped by 6 bases and J by 2 bases, with 11 bases between them. The germline CDR1 and CDR2 sequences are SNHLY and FYNNEI. In nucleotides, the CDR3 is TGTGCCAGCAGCGAGGATTGGGGCAATCAGCCCCAGCATTTT. Translation: CASSEDWGNQPQHF.

The chain carries TRBV27 and TRBJ2-2; D is ambiguous. The CDR3 covers 15 residues. Trimming removed 3 bases at V and 1 base at J, with 9 bases between. The V gene's germline CDR1 is MNHEY and CDR2 SMNVEV (reference sequence). As DNA, the CDR3 is TGTGCCAGCAGTTTTTCGTACAGGAACACCGGGGAGCTGTTTTTT. Translating gives CASSFSYRNTGELFF.

This clone was detected only once. This chain connects TRBV9 to TRBJ1-2, with a tentative D call TRBD1 (5 bases). V gave up 0 bases and J gave up 3 bases, with 6 bases separating them. The germline gives CDR1 SGDLS, CDR2 YYNGEE. CDR3 length: 13 amino acids. Here the CDR3 DNA reads TGTGCCAGCAGCGTAGGCAGGGACTATGGCTACACCTTC. This codes for CASSVGRDYGYTF.

The chain combines TRBV6-5 with TRBJ1-2; D is possibly TRBD1 (5 bases). This CDR3 is built from 13 residues. Trimming pared 4 bases from V and 7 bases from J, leaving 13 bases between. The germline gives CDR1 MNHEY, CDR2 SVGAGI. In DNA, the CDR3 is TGTGCCAGCAGTTTCATCCAGGGTTCTGGCTACACCTTC. This gives the protein CASSFIQGSGYTF.

This rearrangement joins TRBV19 to TRBJ2-7, with 7 bases aligning to TRBD1. Germline lookup yields CDR1 LNHDA and CDR2 SQIVND (reference sequence). The CDR3 runs to 15 residues. V shed 1 base, J shed 3 bases, and the junction held 6 bases outside the gene matches. CDR3 DNA sequence: TGTGCCAGTAGTATAGGTGCCGGGACAGACTACGAGCAGTACTTC. Protein: CASSIGAGTDYEQYF.